Listed here are 13 T cell receptor beta chains from one sample, sequenced in a study of shared clonotypes between healthy human individuals. Sequencing used immunoSEQ multiplex PCR; TCRdb keeps in-frame clones, though not all of them. The table includes around 1,100,000 clones, around three quarters detected once. The source material was memory CD4+ T cells from PBMCs. Indicated subset: CD45RA-negative fraction. The receptors were sampled from a man between 18 and 29 years old in good health. Some clones in this sample may be carry-over from other donors' samples.

Concerning this clone: Other DNA sequences in this sample translate to the same CDR3. The gene calls are TRBV18 and TRBJ2-3; 13 bases align to TRBD2. The germline CDR1 and CDR2 sequences are KGHSH and LQKENI. Trimming removed 6 bases from V and 3 bases from J; junction bases left unmatched: 6. The CDR3 loop spans 16 amino acids. The CDR3 coding sequence is TGTGCCAGCTCGTCACTAGCGGGAGGGCCGACAGATACGCAGTATTTT. This translates into CASSSLAGGPTDTQYF.

The CDR3 sequence is CASSLSAAGGEDEQFF. DNA of the CDR3: TGTGCCAGCAGCTTATCAGCAGCGGGAGGAGAGGATGAGCAGTTCTTC. J is TRBJ2-1 and V is TRBV7-2; 9 bases are shared with TRBD2. CDR3 length: 16 amino acids. Trimming took 2 bases from V and 8 from J; bases not matched to a gene: 10. Germline values: CDR1 SGHTA, CDR2 FQGNSA.

The chain links TRBV13 to TRBJ2-3; 8 bases match TRBD2. CDR3 length: 18 amino acids. Trimming took 4 bases from V and 1 from J; bases not matched to a gene: 13. Looked up from germline, CDR1 is PRHDT and CDR2 is FYEKMQ (reference sequence). The chain's CDR3 is CASSSVLSGGLRTDTQYF. The DNA of the CDR3 is TGTGCCAGCAGCTCCGTCCTTTCGGGAGGGCTACGCACAGATACGCAGTATTTT.

This clone was detected only a few times. The chain employs TRBV7-9 and TRBJ1-6, with 8 bases matching TRBD1. In germline, CDR1 is SEHNR, CDR2 FQNEAQ (reference sequence). Losses at the gene ends were 3 bases for V and 9 bases for J; bases not matched to a gene: 10. The CDR3 covers 16 residues. CDR3 bases: TGTGCCAGCAGCTTTTCTGCAGGGGGCGTAAGTTCACCCCTCCACTTT. Residues: CASSFSAGGVSSPLHF.

The gene calls are TRBV5-1 and TRBJ1-1; 9 nucleotides match TRBD1. Germline V gene data show CDR1 as SGHRS and CDR2 as YFSETQ. Trimming cost V 4 bases and J 4 bases; bases outside gene matches: 5. CDR3 length equals 14 residues. The CDR3 loop reads CASSRTGAGTEAFF. The CDR3 DNA reads as TGCGCCAGCAGCCGGACAGGGGCAGGCACTGAAGCTTTCTTT.

The chain recombines TRBV28 with TRBJ2-5; D remains unclear. The V and J ends lost 6 bases and 4 bases respectively, with 12 bases between them. The germline V gene encodes CDR1 MDHEN and CDR2 SYDVKM. CDR3 length equals 13 residues. CDR3 residues: CASRGSRAETQYF. The CDR3 DNA is TGTGCCAGCAGAGGTTCCCGGGCAGAGACCCAGTACTTC.

Notes on this clone: The same CDR3 can be traced to other DNA sequences in this sample. The chain uses TRBV19 and TRBJ2-1, with 15 bases fitting TRBD2. The CDR3 length is 18 residues. Germline CDR1 is LNHDA and CDR2 is SQIVND (reference sequence). Unmatched junction bases numbered 6, after V lost 5 bases and J lost 1 base. DNA for the CDR3: TGTGCCAGTAGTCCGGGACTAGCGGGAGGTGGTTCCTACAATGAGCAGTTCTTC. It specifies CASSPGLAGGGSYNEQFF.

V is TRBV27 and J is TRBJ2-7; D remains unclear. The germline V gene encodes CDR1 MNHEY and CDR2 SMNVEV (reference sequence). Trimming left V 7 bases short and J 0 bases short, with 16 bases between. CDR3 length equals 15 residues. CDR3 region: CASMILGGSSYEQYF. CDR3 coding DNA: TGTGCCAGCATGATCCTCGGCGGTAGCTCCTACGAGCAGTACTTC.

The V call is TRBV7-3, the J call TRBJ2-2, with TRBD2 as a possible D gene (5 bases). The CDR3 consists of 13 residues. V was pared by 5 bases and J by 7 bases, with 11 bases between. Germline-derived CDR1 and CDR2 are SGHTA and FQGTGA. CDR3 coding DNA: TGTGCCAGCAGCCCGCAACTAGGCGGGGAGCTGTTTTTT. It yields the protein CASSPQLGGELFF.

The chain couples TRBV7-6 to TRBJ1-1, with 8 bases lining up with TRBD1. Germline values: CDR1 SGHVS, CDR2 FNYEAQ. CDR3 length equals 13 residues. With V trimmed by 4 bases and J by 8 bases, 6 bases remained unmatched. This CDR3 is CASSSGGGREAFF. CDR3 sequence (DNA): TGTGCCAGCAGCTCAGGGGGCGGCCGAGAAGCTTTCTTT.

The chain is built from TRBV27 and TRBJ2-1; D is unresolved. This CDR3 has 9 amino acids. The V gene lost 10 bases and the J gene lost 10 bases, with 8 bases spanning the gap. Germline-derived CDR1 and CDR2 are MNHEY and SMNVEV (reference sequence). The CDR3 loop reads CATGSEQFF. CDR3 nucleotides: TGTGCCACTGGGTCGGAGCAGTTCTTC.

A remark on this clone: Other DNA sequences from this sample encode an identical CDR3 as well. The chain joins TRBV19 to TRBJ1-2, with D uncertain. Germline-derived CDR1 and CDR2 are LNHDA and SQIVND (reference sequence). Trimming removed 3 bases at V and 0 bases at J, with 5 bases between. The CDR3 length is 13 residues. CDR3 protein: CASSILANYGYTF. The CDR3 DNA sequence: TGTGCCAGTAGTATTCTGGCTAACTATGGCTACACCTTC. The variable domain in full, with the rest retrieved from reference TRBV19 and TRBJ1-2, is DGGITQSPKYLFRKEGQNVTLSCEQNLNHDAMYWYRQDPGQGLRLIYYSQIVNDFQKGDIAEGYSVSREKKESFPLTVTSAQKNPTAFYLCASSILANYGYTFGSGTRLTVV.

The J gene is TRBJ2-2, the V gene TRBV5-1; D gene unclear. Germline V gene lookup returns CDR1 SGHRS and CDR2 YFSETQ. This CDR3 is built from 13 residues. Trimming removed 3 bases at V and 3 bases at J, with 6 bases between. The CDR3: CASSYDYTGELFF. The DNA for the CDR3 is TGCGCCAGCAGCTACGACTACACCGGGGAGCTGTTTTTT.